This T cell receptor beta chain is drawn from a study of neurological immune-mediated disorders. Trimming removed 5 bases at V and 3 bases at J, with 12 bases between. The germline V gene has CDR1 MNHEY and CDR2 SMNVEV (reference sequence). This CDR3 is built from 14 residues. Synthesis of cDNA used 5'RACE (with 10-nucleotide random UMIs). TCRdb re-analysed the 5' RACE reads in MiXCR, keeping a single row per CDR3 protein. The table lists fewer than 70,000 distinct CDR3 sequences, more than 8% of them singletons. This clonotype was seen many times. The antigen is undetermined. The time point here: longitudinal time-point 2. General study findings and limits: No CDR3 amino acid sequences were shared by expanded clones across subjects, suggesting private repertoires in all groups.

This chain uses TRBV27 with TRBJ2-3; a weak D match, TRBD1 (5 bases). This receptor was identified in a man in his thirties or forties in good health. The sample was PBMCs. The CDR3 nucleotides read TGTGCCAGCAGTACCCTAGGGGAAACAGATACGCAGTATTTT. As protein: CASSTLGETDTQYF.